The rows below give T cell receptor beta chains drawn from one sample of a study of CD8 T cells in Susac syndrome. TCRdb re-derived calls from the immunoSEQ multiplex PCR reads in MiXCR, one entry per CDR3 protein. This sample has 180,000 or so distinct CDR3 sequences; approximately 96% occur once, and the top ten carry 0.13% to 0.15%. Sequencing was performed on CD4+ T cells from PBMCs. The receptors were sampled from a human donor in good health. CDR3s leave out the opening cysteine and the closing phenylalanine or tryptophan. D genes are given only for firm matches.

v_call cdr3_length d_call cdr3_aa
TRBV19 10 NA ASRQSDYEQY
TRBV3-1 12 NA ASSPGAVNTEAF
TRBV5-6 14 TRBD2 ASTLMTTSGGAEQY
TRBV28 9 NA ASNQGSGYT
TRBV27 14 TRBD1 ASSNGNRGIQETQY
TRBV7-2 11 NA ASSPQGAGELF
TRBV20-1 9 NA SATRMSEQF
TRBV20-1 11 NA SAASDGTDTQY
TRBV4-2 11 NA ASSQDGQGEQF
TRBV29-1 12 NA SVEVWDSTDTQY
TRBV30 14 NA AWSVRGFYSNQPQH
TRBV7-9 13 TRBD1 ASSAGTGDLNEQF
TRBV10-3 10 TRBD2 AISDLAGSLF
TRBV10-3 12 TRBD1 AISDRTGGDEQF
TRBV29-1 13 NA SVEGRDAVYNEQF
TRBV24-1 11 NA ATSDHRTAEQY
TRBV18 11 NA ASSPTGGNTIY
TRBV5-1 11 NA ASSLDGRETQY
TRBV30 15 NA AWNKGILREMNTEAF
TRBV29-1 10 NA SVESAGNTIY
TRBV5-1 14 TRBD2 ASSLGSSGHNYEQY
TRBV20-1 10 NA SAAGRDYGYT
TRBV4-1 16 TRBD1 ASSQGGQGAGGANVLT
TRBV7-8 13 TRBD1 ASSPGQGGTDTQY
TRBV7-2 13 TRBD1 ASSLAGGQGNEQF
TRBV10-2 11 NA ASGAAGFGEQY
TRBV12-3/TRBV12-4 14 TRBD1 ASSRLTGGVQDTQY
TRBV7-9 10 NA ASRPGMTEAF
TRBV20-1 11 NA SARDPKGLEQY
TRBV20-1 13 NA SATFWDSTTDTQY
TRBV3-1 13 NA ASRNYRAGSYEQY
TRBV9 13 NA ASSVGSGSYNEQF
TRBV7-2 11 NA ASSGGGGETQY
TRBV29-1 11 NA SVAGAGGTEAF
TRBV4-2 14 NA ASSHQWEGGNQPQH
TRBV11-1 12 NA ASSLGAGNQPQH
TRBV20-1 11 TRBD1 SARRGQDYEQY
TRBV20-1 11 NA SARASGNYGYT
TRBV15 13 NA ATSGRVTPAYEQY